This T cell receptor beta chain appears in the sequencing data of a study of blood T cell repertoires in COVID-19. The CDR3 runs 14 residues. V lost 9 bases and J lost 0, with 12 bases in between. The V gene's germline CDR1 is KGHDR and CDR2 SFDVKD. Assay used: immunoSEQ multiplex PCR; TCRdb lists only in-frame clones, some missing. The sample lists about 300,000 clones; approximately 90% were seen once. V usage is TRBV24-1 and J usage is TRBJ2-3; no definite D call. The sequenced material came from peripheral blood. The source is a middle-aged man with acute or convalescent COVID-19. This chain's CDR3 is CATSDWHSTDTQYF. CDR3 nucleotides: TGTGCCACCTCTGATTGGCATAGCACAGATACGCAGTATTTT.